These 2 T cell receptor beta chains came from one sample sequenced in a study of blood T cell repertoires in COVID-19. TCRdb's copy holds only in-frame clones and misses some; the assay was immunoSEQ multiplex PCR. This table has about 190,000 clones, around 83% appearing once. Sequencing input: PBMCs or T cells enriched from blood (not recorded which). The receptors here all came from a woman in her thirties who had been exposed to COVID-19.

The chain combines TRBV6-2 or TRBV6-3 with TRBJ2-2; D is perhaps TRBD2 (6 bases). Germline V gives CDR1 MNHEY, CDR2 SVGEGT. The CDR3 has 16 residues. Trimming removed 6 bases at V and 4 bases at J, with 18 bases between. The CDR3 loop reads CASSLTVLGGTGELFF. The CDR3 DNA reads TGTGCCAGCAGCCTTACGGTTCTCGGGGGCACCGGGGAGCTGTTTTTT.

The V call is TRBV15, the J call TRBJ1-3, with no clear D. This CDR3 has 16 residues. CDR1 is LNHNV and CDR2 is YYDKDF in the germline V gene (reference sequence). V was pared by 0 bases and J by 1 base, with 10 bases between. The CDR3 region is CATSRDFGGSGNTIYF. The CDR3 DNA is TGTGCCACCAGCAGAGATTTTGGAGGGTCTGGAAACACCATATATTTT.